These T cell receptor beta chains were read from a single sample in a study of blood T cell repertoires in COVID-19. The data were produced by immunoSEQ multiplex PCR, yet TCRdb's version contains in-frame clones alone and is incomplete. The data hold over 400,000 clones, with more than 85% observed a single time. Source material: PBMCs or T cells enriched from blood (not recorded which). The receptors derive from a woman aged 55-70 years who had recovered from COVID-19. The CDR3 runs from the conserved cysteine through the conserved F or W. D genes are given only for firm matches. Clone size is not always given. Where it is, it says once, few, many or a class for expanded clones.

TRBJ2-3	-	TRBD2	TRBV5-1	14	TGCGCCAGCAGCCGGGAGGGCAACACAGATACGCAGTATTTT	CASSREGNTDTQYF
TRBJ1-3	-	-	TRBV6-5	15	TGTGCCAGCAGCGCACAGGGTGCATCTGGAAACACCATATATTTT	CASSAQGASGNTIYF
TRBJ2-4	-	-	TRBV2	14	TGTGCCAGCAGGGGAGGCAGGGCTGGCGGCATTCAGTACTTC	CASRGGRAGGIQYF
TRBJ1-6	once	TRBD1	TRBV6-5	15	TGTGCCAGCAGACGGGACAGGGGGCCCAATTCACCCCTCCACTTT	CASRRDRGPNSPLHF
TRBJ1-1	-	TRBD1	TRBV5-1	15	TGCGCCAGCACTCAACGACAGGGTACGAACACTGAAGCTTTCTTT	CASTQRQGTNTEAFF
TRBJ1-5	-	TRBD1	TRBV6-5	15	TGTGCCAGTTCCACAGGGGTTGGGAGCAATCAGCCCCAGCATTTT	CASSTGVGSNQPQHF
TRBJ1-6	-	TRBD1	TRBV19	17	TGTGCCAGTAGTTCGACTCCCGGGACAGGGGTTAACTCACCCCTCCACTTT	CASSSTPGTGVNSPLHF
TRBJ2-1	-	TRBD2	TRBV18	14	TGTGCCAGCTCAGACAGCGGGGGGCCGGATGAGCAGTTCTTC	CASSDSGGPDEQFF
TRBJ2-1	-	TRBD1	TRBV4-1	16	TGCGCCAGCAGCTCACCAGGGGGTCTTAGAAACAATGAGCAGTTCTTC	CASSSPGGLRNNEQFF
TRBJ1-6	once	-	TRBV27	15	TGTGCCAGCAGTTATACTGACTCCTATAATTCACCCCTCCACTTT	CASSYTDSYNSPLHF
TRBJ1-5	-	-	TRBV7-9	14	TGTGCCAGCAGCAATAAAGGGGGTGATCAGCCCCAGCATTTT	CASSNKGGDQPQHF
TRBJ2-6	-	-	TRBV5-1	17	TGCGCCAGCAGCTCGGGACATAAGGGTACTGGGGCCAACGTCCTGACTTTC	CASSSGHKGTGANVLTF
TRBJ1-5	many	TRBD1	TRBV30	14	TGTGCCTGGAGTCGGACAGGGGCAGGGCAGCCCCAGCATTTT	CAWSRTGAGQPQHF
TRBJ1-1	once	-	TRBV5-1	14	TGCGCCAGCAGCTCTCGGACATCGAACACTGAAGCTTTCTTT	CASSSRTSNTEAFF
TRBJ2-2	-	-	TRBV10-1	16	TGCGCCAGCAGACTACTCCAGGGGGGTGACACCGGGGAGCTGTTTTTT	CASRLLQGGDTGELFF
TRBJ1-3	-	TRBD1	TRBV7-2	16	TGTGCCAGCAGCTTACAGGGGGCTTCCTCTGGAAACACCATATATTTT	CASSLQGASSGNTIYF
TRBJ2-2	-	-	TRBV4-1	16	TGCGCCAGCAGCCAAGGTCGTTCCTTGAACACCGGGGAGCTGTTTTTT	CASSQGRSLNTGELFF
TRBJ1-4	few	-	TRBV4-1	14	TGCGCCAGCAGCCAAGCCAGGGCGGGGGAAAAACTGTTTTTT	CASSQARAGEKLFF
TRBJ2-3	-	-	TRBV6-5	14	TGTGCCAGCAGGCCTATGAGCGGCACAGATACGCAGTATTTT	CASRPMSGTDTQYF
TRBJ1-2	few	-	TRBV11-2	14	TGTGCCAGCAGTCTCCGCATGGGGGGGTCTGGCTACACCTTC	CASSLRMGGSGYTF
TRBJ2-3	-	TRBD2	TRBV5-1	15	TGCGCCAGCGGGACTAGCGGGGCTGGCACAGATACGCAGTATTTT	CASGTSGAGTDTQYF
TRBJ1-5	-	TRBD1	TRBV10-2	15	TGCGCCAGCAGTGATGACAGGGCCGGATACCAGCCCCAGCATTTT	CASSDDRAGYQPQHF
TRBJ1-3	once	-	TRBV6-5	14	TGTGCCAGCAGTATACAGGGCTCTGGAAACACCATATATTTT	CASSIQGSGNTIYF
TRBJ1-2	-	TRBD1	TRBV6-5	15	TGTGCCAGCAGTTACTCGACAGGGGGGAGCTATGGCTACACCTTC	CASSYSTGGSYGYTF
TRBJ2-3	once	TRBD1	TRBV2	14	TGTGCCAGCAGGGACAGGGTCCCCGGGGATACGCAGTATTTT	CASRDRVPGDTQYF
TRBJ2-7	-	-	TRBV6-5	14	TGTGCCAGCAGTTACTCGGGGGGGCCCTACGAGCAGTACTTC	CASSYSGGPYEQYF
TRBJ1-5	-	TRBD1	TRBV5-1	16	TGCGCCAGCAGCTCTGGGACAGGGGGAAGCAATCAGCCCCAGCATTTT	CASSSGTGGSNQPQHF
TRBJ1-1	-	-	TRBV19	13	TGTGCCAGTAGTAAGTTGAGGGAAACTGAAGCTTTCTTT	CASSKLRETEAFF
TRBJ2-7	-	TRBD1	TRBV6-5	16	TGTGCCAGCAGTTACCGACAGGGGCTATCCCCCTACGAGCAGTACTTC	CASSYRQGLSPYEQYF
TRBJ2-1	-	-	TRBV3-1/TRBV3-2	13	TGTGCCAGCAGACCAACAGGGTCCAATGAGCAGTTCTTC	CASRPTGSNEQFF
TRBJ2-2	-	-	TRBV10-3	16	TGTGCCATCAGTCGTGCGGGGGCCGTGAACACCGGGGAGCTGTTTTTT	CAISRAGAVNTGELFF
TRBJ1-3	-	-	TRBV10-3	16	TGTGCCATCTTGGGCCCGCAGGCCCTCTCTGGAAACACCATATATTTT	CAILGPQALSGNTIYF
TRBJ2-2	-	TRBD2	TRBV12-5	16	TGTGCTAGTGGTGGTGGGACTAGCGGCAACACCGGGGAGCTGTTTTTT	CASGGGTSGNTGELFF
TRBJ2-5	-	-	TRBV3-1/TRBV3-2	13	TGTGCCAGCAGACAGAGTAGGCAAGAGACCCAGTACTTC	CASRQSRQETQYF
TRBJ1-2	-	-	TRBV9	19	TGTGCCAGCAGCGTAGAAGACCAAGGGTGGGAGGGTCCTAACTATGGCTACACCTTC	CASSVEDQGWEGPNYGYTF
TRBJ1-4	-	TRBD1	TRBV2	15	TGTGCCAGCAGTGCGGTGACAGGGTACGGGGAAAAACTGTTTTTT	CASSAVTGYGEKLFF
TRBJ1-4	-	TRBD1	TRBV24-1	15	TGTGCCACCAGTAACGCCGGGACAGGGGATGAAAAACTGTTTTTT	CATSNAGTGDEKLFF
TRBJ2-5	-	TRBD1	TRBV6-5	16	TGTGCCAGCAGTTACCCGACAGGGGAGATAGAAGAGACCCAGTACTTC	CASSYPTGEIEETQYF
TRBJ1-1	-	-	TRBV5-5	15	TGTGCCAGCAGCTTGGACAGACTAGTTAGCACTGAAGCTTTCTTT	CASSLDRLVSTEAFF
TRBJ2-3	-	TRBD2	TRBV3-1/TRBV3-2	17	TGTGCCAGCAGCCGCTACCTAGCGGGGGGTGATACAGATACGCAGTATTTT	CASSRYLAGGDTDTQYF
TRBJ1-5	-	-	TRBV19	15	TGTGCCAGTAGTATAGCTGCCAGTAGCAATCAGCCCCAGCATTTT	CASSIAASSNQPQHF
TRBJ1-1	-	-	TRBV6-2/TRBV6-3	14	TGTGCCAGCAGTTGGGGGGGCGCGAACACTGAAGCTTTCTTT	CASSWGGANTEAFF
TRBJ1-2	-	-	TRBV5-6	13	TGTGCCAGCAGCAACACAGGGTCCCATGGCTACACCTTC	CASSNTGSHGYTF
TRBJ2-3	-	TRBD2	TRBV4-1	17	TGCGCCAGCAGCCAACTTTTAGCGGGGGGGAACACAGATACGCAGTATTTT	CASSQLLAGGNTDTQYF
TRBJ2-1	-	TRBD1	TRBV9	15	TGTGCCAGCACCCCGTCCGGGACAGGGGTCAATGAGCAGTTCTTC	CASTPSGTGVNEQFF
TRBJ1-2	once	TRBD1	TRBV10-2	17	TGCGCCAGCAGTGAGTCGAGATCCGACAGGGTGAGCTATGGCTACACCTTC	CASSESRSDRVSYGYTF
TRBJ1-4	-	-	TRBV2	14	TGTGCCAGCAGTGGTAGTTTAGGGGCTGAAAAACTGTTTTTT	CASSGSLGAEKLFF
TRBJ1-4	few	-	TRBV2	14	TGTGCCACTCAACAGGGCACGACTAATGAAAAACTGTTTTTT	CATQQGTTNEKLFF
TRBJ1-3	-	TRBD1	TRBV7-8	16	TGTGCCAGCAGCGATAATACAGGGGTCTCTGGAAACACCATATATTTT	CASSDNTGVSGNTIYF
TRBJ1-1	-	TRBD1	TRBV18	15	TGTGCCAGCTCACTTGGGACAGAACCCTACGCTGAAGCTTTCTTT	CASSLGTEPYAEAFF
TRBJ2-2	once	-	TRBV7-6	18	TGTGCCAGCAGCTTAAATCCAAATCCGGGGATTAACACCGGGGAGCTGTTTTTT	CASSLNPNPGINTGELFF
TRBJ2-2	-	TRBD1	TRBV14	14	TGTGCCAGCAGCCAAGTCTCAGGGGGCGGGGAGCTGTTTTTT	CASSQVSGGGELFF
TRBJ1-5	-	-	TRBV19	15	TGTGCCAGTAGCAAGGGGAATACGCCGGAGCAGCCCCAGCATTTT	CASSKGNTPEQPQHF